This T cell receptor beta chain was observed in a study of T cells in Graves' hyperthyroidism and ophthalmopathy (dated by TCRdb to about 2019). In terms of the full investigation: Peripheral blood was sampled at the time of initial diagnosis, prior to any treatment. To identify TCR V-J signatures that set the groups apart, the researchers used a discovery cohort of 90 to 100 patients, made up of under 45 with Graves' ophthalmopathy and 57 with stable Graves' hyperthyroidism. The approximately 100 discovery patients were randomly divided into training and test sets at a 7:3 ratio. The paper describes TCR Vbeta CDR3 sequencing of 130 to 150 peripheral blood samples, made up of 43 ophthalmopathy patients, 70 to 80 hyperthyroidism patients and 17 progressor patients. Prospective prediction of ophthalmopathy was tested in an independent validation cohort of 18 to 20 hyperthyroidism patients and 15 to 17 patients who later progressed to ophthalmopathy. Following sampling, methimazole starting at 30 mg daily was given to hyperthyroidism patients, and high-dose intravenous methylprednisolone was given to ophthalmopathy patients. Thyroid tissue and blood T-cell repertoires from over 5 Graves' hyperthyroidism patients were also compared in the study.

Moderately to severely active disease, a Clinical Activity Score of at least 3, a NOSPECS grade of at least 4, and a duration under 3 months were present in ophthalmopathy patients. The study excluded patients with uncontrolled infections, other autoimmune diseases, pregnancy or lactation. Diagnoses were established on the basis of clinical symptoms, serum thyroxine and TRAb, thyroid ultrasound, and orbital computed tomography. PBMCs were isolated from 7.5 to 10 ml of fresh peripheral blood by Ficoll-Paque density gradient centrifugation. Trizol reagent was used to extract total RNA, and RNA quality was then checked on an Agilent 2100 Bioanalyzer. The germline V end is reduced by 6 bases and the J end by 0 bases; junction bases left unmatched: 11. The CDR3 runs 17 amino acids, cysteine and phenylalanine included. Only the CDR3 region is kept as DNA, spanning 51 bases read in frame from base 1. This clonotype has a count of ten or more. What this receptor recognizes is not known. No qualities accompany the bases; no much larger clone lies one base away.

TCR beta CDR3 regions were amplified from RNA transcripts. A first-round RT-PCR of the TCR CDR3 used the HTBI primer set with the Qiagen OneStep RT-PCR kit. The libraries were constructed in a second round of multiplex PCR and then size-selected and purified. Libraries were sequenced paired-end with 100 bp reads on an Illumina HiSeq2000. On the study's bioinformatics: SOAPnuke was used to process the raw data, with reads discarded if the reads contained adapters or uncalled bases, had a mean Phred below 15, or lacked an exact constant-primer or identifier match. High-quality paired reads were merged with COPE v1.2.5, and unique nucleotide sequences were defined as clonotypes. Clonotypes were aligned to IMGT TRBV, TRBD and TRBJ reference segments using MiTCR v1.1. Only V-J combinations with frequency above 0.0001, covering 99% to 99.2% of repertoires, were analysed. The TCS score was defined as F50 (clonal expansion) divided by E x V (chaos), with BLOSUM62-based TCRdist calculated between CDR3 peptides within each V-J. Welch's t-statistics and random forest reduced fewer than 600 V-J features to roughly 13, which were used in a naive Bayes classifier (R e1071). The public reads were quality trimmed at Q25 with fastp and then assembled into clones with MiXCR by TCRdb, keeping productive beta chains. Every distinct CDR3 protein forms one entry, paired with its most common genes and DNA. TCRdb, not the original authors, processed these V and J calls. This sample has roughly 380,000 distinct CDR3 sequences in its table, and approximately 18% of those were observed once. Of the sample, roughly 16% falls within the top ten clones.

The paper as a whole reports these results and caveats: A 13 V-J signature model separated ophthalmopathy from stable hyperthyroidism, with about 88% sensitivity and about 81% specificity in cross-validation and 80%/75% in testing. In validation, the model predicted progression to ophthalmopathy a median of 6.5 months before onset, with over 60% sensitivity and more than 72% specificity. No statistical method was used to fix the sample size in advance, and group allocation was not hidden from the investigators. Most expanded thyroid clonotypes (frequency above 0.001) were also found in blood, which suggests that blood repertoires may mirror thyroid immune responses.

This chain is built from TRBV12-3 or TRBV12-4 and TRBJ2-7, with TRBD1 identical over 10 junction bases. The specimen sequenced was blood. This receptor was identified in a woman aged 35 to 49 with Graves' ophthalmopathy. The nucleotide sequence reads as follows: TGTGCCAGCAGCAGGGGACAGGGGCCTACGGGCTCCTACGAGCAGTACTTC. It translates to CASSRGQGPTGSYEQYF.